The 8 T cell receptor beta chains below all came from one sample that was sequenced in a study of T cell clonality in common variable immunodeficiency. The method was immunoSEQ multiplex PCR; TCRdb's version includes in-frame clones alone and lacks a portion of them. The profile covers about 66,000 clones, none occurring a single time. The material sequenced was peripheral blood mononuclear cells. These receptors all stem from a person aged 18 to 75 in good health.

This clone was seen repeatedly, ten times or more. Sequencing ends 3 residues short of the CDR3 end; the germline J gene provides the rest. The chain couples TRBV28 to TRBJ1-2, with D hard to call. V dropped 6 bases and J dropped 2 bases, with 7 bases sitting between them. Germline lookup yields CDR1 MDHEN and CDR2 SYDVKM. CDR3 length: 12 amino acids. CDR3 DNA, as far as it was read: TGTGCCAGCAGGTCAGAGAACTATGGC. Its protein is CASRSENYG. The complete CDR3 sequence is CASRSENYGYTF.

Many counts were recorded for this clone. Read data end 3 residues before the CDR3 end; the end is taken from the germline J gene. The chain joins TRBV18 to TRBJ2-7; no reliable D call. Germline V CDR1 and CDR2: KGHSH, LQKENI. The V and J ends lost 1 base and 1 base respectively, with 8 bases between them. The CDR3 has 14 amino acids. The CDR3 region is CASSPRRQSYEQYF. The sequenced part of the CDR3 DNA is TGTGCCAGCTCACCACGGAGACAATCCTACGAG. The full variable domain, completed using reference TRBV18 and TRBJ2-7, is NAGVMQNPRHLVRRRGQEARLRCSPMKGHSHVYWYRQLPEEGLKFMVYLQKENIIDESGMPKERFSAEFPKEGPSILRIQQVVRGDSAAYFCASSPRRQSYEQYFGPGTRLTVT.

This clone was counted many times. The read is 3 residues too short to cover the CDR3 end, so that end is filled in from the germline J gene. This chain uses TRBV18 with TRBJ1-4; 8 positions agree with TRBD1. The CDR3 covers 15 residues. Germline V gives CDR1 KGHSH, CDR2 LQKENI. J was trimmed by 3 bases and V by 3 bases; bases with no gene match: 3. CDR3 bases read: TGTGCCAGCTCACCCCCGGGACAGGCTAATGAAAAA. Its translation: CASSPPGQANEK. The whole CDR3 protein reads CASSPPGQANEKLFF.

There are many counts of this clone. Compared with germline, one end of the junction differs, possibly owing to a read error. With the read ending 3 residues before the CDR3 end, the germline J gene is used to fill in that end. This sequence joins TRBV7-7 and TRBJ2-5; 8 bases agree with TRBD1. CDR1 and CDR2 from the germline V gene are SSHAT and FNYEAQ (reference sequence). The CDR3 is 16 amino acids. Partial CDR3 DNA: TGTGCTAGCAGCCCGATAGGAGCAGGGGGCGGGGAGACC. It specifies CASSPIGAGGGET. The whole CDR3 reads CASSPIGAGGGETQYF. Full variable domain (missing parts from reference TRBV7-7 and TRBJ2-5): GAGVSQSPRYKVTKRGQDVTLRCDPISSHATLYWYQQALGQGPEFLTYFNYEAQPDKSGLPSDRFSAERPEGSISTLTIQRTEQRDSAMYRCASSPIGAGGGETQYFGPGTRLLVL.

The sample holds many counts of this clone. The sequence runs out 3 residues before the end of the CDR3; the remainder is reconstructed from the germline J gene. The chain joins TRBV4-2 to TRBJ2-2; perhaps TRBD1 as D (6 bases). The CDR3 extends over 15 amino acids. Trimming removed 1 base from V and 4 bases from J, with 10 bases in between. In germline, CDR1 is LGHNA, CDR2 YNFKEQ. The CDR3 loop reads CASSQGGRVTGELFF. The DNA read from the CDR3 is TGTGCCAGCAGCCAAGGGGGGCGAGTCACCGGGGAG.

This clone occurred many times. The sequenced fragment ends 3 residues before the CDR3 boundary, so the rest is inferred from the germline J gene. This sequence joins TRBV5-1 and TRBJ1-2; D uncertain. CDR3 length equals 15 residues. Germline V CDR1 and CDR2: SGHRS, YFSETQ. The V and J ends lost 9 bases and 4 bases respectively, with 22 bases between them. CDR3 DNA (partial): TGCGCCACCAATCACCTAGCAATTCGGATCTATGGC. This gives the protein CATNHLAIRIYG. The entire CDR3 protein reads CATNHLAIRIYGYTF.

This clone was detected many times. The CDR3 goes on 3 residues after the read ends, and that part is filled in from the germline J gene. The chain employs TRBV18 and TRBJ2-5; tentatively, D is TRBD1 (6 bases). V was shortened by 5 bases and J by 5 bases, with 12 bases between the two germline ends. The CDR3 consists of 13 residues. CDR1 is KGHSH and CDR2 is LQKENI in the germline V gene. CDR3 bases read: TGTGCCAGCTCAAAGGACAGACGGGAGACC. It yields the protein CASSKDRRET. The complete CDR3 sequence is CASSKDRRETQYF.

This clone was seen a handful of times. Incomplete CDR3 DNA: TGTGCCAGCAGCCCACCTAATCCCTACGAG. Amino acids: CASSPPNPYE. The whole CDR3 sequence reads CASSPPNPYEQYF. This chain links TRBV7-8 with TRBJ2-7; D unresolved. The CDR3 goes on 3 residues after the read ends, and that part is filled in from the germline J gene. V was cut by 5 bases and J by 2 bases, with 10 bases left in between. The germline V gene has CDR1 SGHVS and CDR2 FQNEAQ. The CDR3 length is 13 residues.